Below are 21 T cell receptor beta chains sequenced from a single sample in a study of Ad26.COV2.S vaccination and SARS-CoV-2 variants. Noted treatment: 15 to 20 received Ad26.COV2.S at low or high dose, single or two shots; a few received placebo; per-sample allocation not given. Sampling was done on day 63 after the first vaccine or placebo injection. Profiling relied on immunoSEQ multiplex PCR, and the TCRdb table lists in-frame clones only, not all of them. The top ten clones hold around 3.7% of a sample with a few hundred thousand clones, around 86% of them seen once. The sample consisted of peripheral blood, taken in a trial of Ad26.COV2.S vaccine versus placebo. The receptors were sampled from a person between 18 and 65 years old who received the Ad26.COV2.S COVID-19 vaccine or a placebo.

The rearrangement joins TRBV20-1 to TRBJ2-3; D possibly corresponds to TRBD2 (7 bases). The CDR3 covers 16 residues. The V gene lost 3 bases and the J gene lost 3 bases, with 19 bases spanning the gap. Germline values: CDR1 DFQATT, CDR2 SNEGSKA (reference sequence). The chain's CDR3 is CSASDPRGGATDTQYF. Here the CDR3 DNA reads TGCAGTGCTAGTGACCCTAGAGGGGGGGCGACAGATACGCAGTATTTT.

This clone was seen only a few times. This chain links TRBV4-1 with TRBJ1-1; D ambiguous. CDR1 is MGHRA and CDR2 is YSYEKL in the germline V gene. This CDR3 spans 14 amino acids. V was pared by 2 bases and J by 4 bases, with 11 bases between. CDR3 in amino acids: CASSQSQGSTEAFF. The CDR3 bases are TGCGCCAGCAGCCAATCTCAAGGGTCCACTGAAGCTTTCTTT.

The rearrangement joins TRBV14 to TRBJ2-1, with 8 bases lining up with TRBD2. Germline CDR1 SGHDN, CDR2 FVKESK. The CDR3 is 15 amino acids. Trimming removed 7 bases from V and 6 bases from J; junction bases left unmatched: 11. CDR3 DNA sequence: TGTGCCAGCAAGCCCCTCGGGGGGGCCTCCAATGAGCAGTTCTTC. It yields the protein CASKPLGGASNEQFF.

V usage is TRBV19 and J usage is TRBJ1-6; no definite D call. The ends were cut back, 1 base at V and 6 bases at J, with 4 bases in the middle. The germline V gene has CDR1 LNHDA and CDR2 SQIVND (reference sequence). The CDR3 spans 13 residues. The CDR3 DNA follows: TGTGCCAGTAGTATAGGAGGTAATTCACCCCTCCACTTT. This translates into CASSIGGNSPLHF.

The chain joins TRBV7-9 to TRBJ2-3; D gene unclear. Trimming cost V 2 bases and J 0 bases, with 6 bases left between them. Germline V gene data show CDR1 as SEHNR and CDR2 as FQNEAQ (reference sequence). The CDR3 runs 14 residues. The CDR3 bases are TGTGCCAGCAGCTTACCTAGGAGCACAGATACGCAGTATTTT. Translating gives CASSLPRSTDTQYF.

The V call is TRBV4-1, the J call TRBJ2-5; possible D gene TRBD2, 6 bases. In germline, CDR1 is MGHRA, CDR2 YSYEKL. CDR3 size: 15 residues. The V end was cut by 0 bases, the J end by 5 bases, with 13 bases between. The CDR3 region has the DNA TGCGCCAGCAGCCAAGATAGGCGGGGAAGGGAGACCCAGTACTTC. Its translation: CASSQDRRGRETQYF.

The rearrangement uses TRBV19 and TRBJ1-5; possibly TRBD1 for D (5 bases). Germline CDR1 reads LNHDA; CDR2 reads SQIVND (reference sequence). This CDR3 is 14 amino acids long. V was pared by 9 bases and J by 3 bases, with 15 bases between. The CDR3 DNA is TGTGCCAGCACCAGGGTAGAGAACAATCAGCCCCAGCATTTT. Amino acid sequence: CASTRVENNQPQHF.

The V gene is TRBV19, the J gene TRBJ1-2; weak D call: TRBD1 (6 bases). V shed 2 bases and J shed 2 bases, with 9 bases lying between them. Germline CDR1 is LNHDA and CDR2 is SQIVND (reference sequence). The length of the CDR3 is 14 residues. CDR3 sequence: CASSIRGQNYGYTF. The CDR3 DNA sequence: TGTGCCAGTAGTATAAGAGGACAGAACTATGGCTACACCTTC.

The CDR3 is CASSIVAGTADTQYF. The CDR3 DNA is TGTGCCAGTAGTATAGTCGCGGGTACGGCAGATACGCAGTATTTT. The chain couples TRBV19 to TRBJ2-3, with D tentatively TRBD2 (5 bases). From germline, CDR1 is LNHDA and CDR2 SQIVND (reference sequence). This CDR3 is built from 15 residues. V was trimmed by 1 base and J by 4 bases, leaving 12 bases between them.

This clone was counted once. The CDR3 nucleotides read TGTGCCATCAGTGAGTCGGGTATGACAGTTAACACTGAAGCTTTCTTT. This codes for CAISESGMTVNTEAFF. This chain links TRBV10-3 with TRBJ1-1; D may be TRBD1 (5 bases). Germline CDR1 ENHRY, CDR2 SYGVKD. Trimming removed 0 bases at V and 2 bases at J, with 13 bases between. This CDR3 has 16 amino acids.

This clone has only one observation. CDR3 region: CASSQGRRTYEQYF. The CDR3 DNA reads TGTGCCAGCAGCCAGGGTCGGCGCACCTACGAGCAGTACTTC. The rearrangement uses TRBV3-1 (or the pseudogene TRBV3-2) and TRBJ2-7; no definite D call. The V end lost 3 bases, the J end lost 2 bases, and 11 bases lay between the germline ends. Germline V lookup: CDR1 LGHDT, CDR2 YNNKEL (reference sequence). The CDR3 spans 14 residues.

The gene calls are TRBV9 and TRBJ1-6, with a tentative D call TRBD1 (6 bases). CDR1 SGDLS and CDR2 YYNGEE come from the germline V gene. Trimming left V 5 bases short and J 5 bases short, with 17 bases between. CDR3 length: 16 amino acids. This chain's CDR3 is CASSEGVGGDNSPLHF. In nucleotides, the CDR3 is TGTGCCAGCAGTGAGGGGGTCGGCGGCGATAATTCACCCCTCCACTTT.

This clone appeared a few times. This chain links TRBV3-1 (or the pseudogene TRBV3-2) with TRBJ1-4, with D uncertain. The CDR3 consists of 15 residues. Germline V lookup: CDR1 LGHDT, CDR2 YNNKEL (reference sequence). Trimming pared 3 bases from V and 3 bases from J, leaving 11 bases between. CDR3 coding DNA: TGTGCCAGCAGCCACTCTACGGGTGCTAATGAAAAACTGTTTTTT. This encodes CASSHSTGANEKLFF.

This clone was detected once. J is TRBJ1-2 and V is TRBV5-1; 7 nucleotides align to TRBD1. In germline, CDR1 is SGHRS, CDR2 YFSETQ. The CDR3 loop spans 15 amino acids. Trimming at V came to 5 bases and at J to 4 bases, leaving 11 bases not matched to a gene. The CDR3 DNA sequence: TGCGCCAGCAGTCTCATTCCGACAGGGACCTATGGCTACACCTTC. It yields the protein CASSLIPTGTYGYTF.

J is TRBJ1-1 and V is TRBV4-3; the D is unclear. Germline-derived CDR1 and CDR2 are LGHNA and YSLEER. The length of the CDR3 is 14 residues. V was pared by 3 bases and J by 0 bases, with 8 bases between. The DNA for the CDR3 is TGCGCCAGCAGCCAGACCCACCTGAACACTGAAGCTTTCTTT. Protein sequence: CASSQTHLNTEAFF.

The V call is TRBV7-9, the J call TRBJ2-7; 9 bases match TRBD1. Trimming removed 4 bases from V and 4 bases from J; junction bases left unmatched: 8. Per the germline V gene, CDR1 is SEHNR and CDR2 is FQNEAQ (reference sequence). The CDR3 covers 15 residues. The CDR3 DNA reads as TGTGCCAGCAGCTACCGGACAGGGGTAATATACGAGCAGTACTTC. Protein product: CASSYRTGVIYEQYF.

This chain uses TRBV4-1 with TRBJ2-1; no clear D. Between the trimmed V and J ends, which lost 0 bases and 4 bases, there was a span of 13 bases. The CDR3 sequence is 16 residues long. The germline CDR1 and CDR2 sequences are MGHRA and YSYEKL. CDR3 coding DNA: TGCGCCAGCAGCCAAGATTTGACCGCCCCTTACAATGAGCAGTTCTTC. It yields the protein CASSQDLTAPYNEQFF.

The chain recombines TRBV5-4 with TRBJ2-7, with TRBD1 matching over 9 bases. The CDR3 length is 14 residues. CDR1 and CDR2 (germline): SGHNT, YYREEE (reference sequence). Unmatched junction bases numbered 9, after V lost 4 bases and J lost 7 bases. The CDR3 coding sequence is TGTGCCAGCAGCACCGGGACAGGGTTAAAAGAGCAGTACTTC. As protein: CASSTGTGLKEQYF.

The rearrangement joins TRBV11-2 to TRBJ1-6; perhaps TRBD1 as D (5 bases). Trimming removed 5 bases at V and 14 bases at J, with 22 bases between. Germline V lookup: CDR1 SGHAT, CDR2 FQNNGV. The CDR3 is 15 residues long. CDR3 bases: TGTGCCAGCAGCCCCCCGGGGGGACTCCTTTCTACCCTCCACTTT. Translated, it gives CASSPPGGLLSTLHF. Looking up the rest from reference TRBV11-2 and TRBJ1-6 gives the full variable domain: EAGVAQSPRYKIIEKRQSVAFWCNPISGHATLYWYQQILGQGPKLLIQFQNNGVVDDSQLPKDRFSAERLKGVDSTLKIQPAKLEDSAVYLCASSPPGGLLSTLHFGNGTRLTVT.

The chain links TRBV4-2 to TRBJ1-4; TRBD1 agrees at 7 bases. This CDR3 is 14 amino acids long. Germline V gene sequence: CDR1 LGHNA, CDR2 YNFKEQ. Trimming took 4 bases from V and 2 from J; bases not matched to a gene: 1. CDR3 sequence reads: CASSPGGTNEKLFF. DNA of the CDR3: TGTGCCAGCAGCCCAGGGGGGACTAATGAAAAACTGTTTTTT.

The chain couples TRBV12-5 to TRBJ2-4; unclear D gene. V lost 1 base and J lost 2, with 12 bases in between. Germline lookup yields CDR1 LGHNT and CDR2 FRNRAP. CDR3 length: 16 residues. CDR3 in amino acids: CASGLASVGPKNIQYF. In DNA form, the CDR3 reads TGTGCTAGTGGTTTGGCGAGCGTTGGTCCCAAAAACATTCAGTACTTC.